This T cell receptor beta chain came from a study of radiotherapy plus CTLA-4 blockade in lung cancer. Libraries were prepared by immunoSEQ multiplex PCR; TCRdb keeps only in-frame clonotypes and omits some of them. The table records roughly 100,000 clones, approximately 82% of them present only once. The receptor was isolated from a human donor with non-small cell lung cancer that progressed on radiotherapy plus ipilimumab. This material consisted of peripheral blood, taken from a patient treated with radiotherapy plus ipilimumab.

The CDR3 loop reads CASAVRENEKLFF. CDR3 DNA: TGTGCCAGCGCGGTCCGAGAGAATGAAAAACTGTTTTTT. The rearrangement links TRBV6-1 to TRBJ1-4; no clear D gene. Looked up from germline, CDR1 is MNHNS and CDR2 is SASEGT. V was trimmed by 8 bases and J by 5 bases, leaving 12 bases between them. CDR3 length: 13 amino acids.